The 6 T cell receptor beta chains given below trace back to one sample, sequenced in a study of PD-L1 blockade in urothelial cancer. Time point reported: peripheral blood 6 weeks after treatment start. The protocol was immunoSEQ multiplex PCR, while the TCRdb copy is restricted to in-frame clones and leaves out a portion. The data contain about 40,000 clones, around 88% of them seen just once; the ten biggest clones take up over 20%. The starting material was PBMCs, obtained around atezolizumab (anti-PD-L1) treatment. These receptors were collected from a man aged 55 to 69 with urothelial cancer.

The chain employs TRBV7-8 and TRBJ2-6; 9 bases line up with TRBD1. The germline V gene encodes CDR1 SGHVS and CDR2 FQNEAQ. Unmatched junction bases numbered 14, after V lost 5 bases and J lost 0 bases. There are 20 residues in the CDR3. CDR3: CASSIRQGDILYSGANVLTF. DNA of the CDR3: TGTGCCAGCAGCATCAGACAGGGGGACATATTGTACTCTGGGGCCAACGTCCTGACTTTC.

The J gene is TRBJ1-2, the V gene TRBV4-3; 7 bases match TRBD1. Losses at the gene ends were 0 bases for V and 4 bases for J; bases not matched to a gene: 14. The CDR3 consists of 18 residues. Germline V gene sequence: CDR1 LGHNA, CDR2 YSLEER. CDR3 sequence: CASSQEHNPGQTSYGYTF. The CDR3 bases are TGCGCCAGCAGCCAAGAACACAATCCGGGACAGACCAGCTATGGCTACACCTTC.

The rearrangement joins TRBV7-9 to TRBJ2-7; D is possibly TRBD1 (6 bases). CDR3 size: 15 residues. V lost 2 bases and J 6 bases, leaving 17 bases between the germline ends. Per germline, CDR1 SEHNR and CDR2 FQNEAQ (reference sequence). Here the CDR3 DNA reads TGTGCCAGCAGCTTATTAGAGACAGGCGTCCTCGAGCAGTACTTC. Protein sequence: CASSLLETGVLEQYF.

CDR3 region: CASSFKPGQGNTGELFF. Written as DNA, the CDR3 is TGTGCCAGCAGCTTTAAACCGGGACAGGGAAACACCGGGGAGCTGTTTTTT. V gene TRBV9 combines with J gene TRBJ2-2; 9 bases are shared with TRBD1. Germline CDR1 SGDLS, CDR2 YYNGEE. The ends lost 4 bases at V and 2 bases at J; junction bases unmatched: 9. The CDR3 runs to 17 residues.

This chain uses TRBV6-4 with TRBJ1-1; D might be TRBD1 (5 bases). Germline-derived CDR1 and CDR2 are MRHNA and SNTAGT. This CDR3 has 13 amino acids. V dropped 2 bases and J dropped 1 base, with 5 bases sitting between them. The CDR3 nucleotides are TGTGCCAGCAGTGACAGGGGGAACACTGAAGCTTTCTTT. Protein sequence: CASSDRGNTEAFF.

This chain joins TRBV6-5 and TRBJ1-1; 10 bases align to TRBD1. Germline V CDR1 and CDR2: MNHEY, SVGAGI. CDR3 length equals 12 residues. Trimming cost V 8 bases and J 6 bases; bases outside gene matches: 3. In nucleotides, the CDR3 is TGTGCCAGCCGACAGGGGGCTTCTGAAGCTTTCTTT. It yields the protein CASRQGASEAFF.